A selection of T cell receptor beta chains follows, all from one sample in a study of T cell responses to AZD1222 COVID-19 vaccine. The repertoire was sequenced with immunoSEQ multiplex PCR; TCRdb's copy has only in-frame clones and lacks some. This sample yields tens of thousands of clones, of which 70% to 90% are seen a single time; around 6.6% belongs to the top ten. Material: peripheral blood, obtained on day 0 of AZD1222 vaccination. The receptors were sampled from an adult in good health. CDR3s include the opening cysteine and the closing phenylalanine or tryptophan. A D gene is named only where the DNA matches it firmly.

length,D,J,V,DNA,CDR3
13,NA,TRBJ2-4,TRBV2,TGTGCCAGCGGCCAAGAGAGGGAATCTAGGCAGTACTTC,CASGQERESRQYF
14,NA,TRBJ2-7,TRBV7-2,TGTGCCAGCAGCCAATCGGACGGTACCTACGAGCAGTACTTC,CASSQSDGTYEQYF
14,NA,TRBJ2-2,TRBV7-7,TGTGCCAGCAGCCCGATGGGGTTCGCCGGGGAGCTGTTTTTT,CASSPMGFAGELFF
15,TRBD2,TRBJ2-7,TRBV10-3,TGTGCCATCAGTGATACCGGGACTAGCGGGACAGGGCAGTACTTC,CAISDTGTSGTGQYF
20,TRBD2,TRBJ2-2,TRBV6-2/TRBV6-3,TGTGCCAGCAGTTACTCGGGGCTAGCGGGAAGACGCGGCTCCACCGGGGAGCTGTTTTTT,CASSYSGLAGRRGSTGELFF
15,NA,TRBJ2-1,TRBV28,TGTGCCGGGAGAGCGGGCGTGGGGGAGACGAATGAGCAGTTCTTC,CAGRAGVGETNEQFF
14,NA,TRBJ2-5,TRBV5-8,TGTGCCAGCAGCTCGGGACAACGCCAAGAGACCCAGTACTTC,CASSSGQRQETQYF
13,NA,TRBJ1-4,TRBV18,TGTGCCAGCTCACCGCCTTCCAATGAAAAACTGTTTTTT,CASSPPSNEKLFF
13,NA,TRBJ2-7,TRBV12-3/TRBV12-4,NA,CASSTSTGYEQYF
12,TRBD1,TRBJ1-2,TRBV2,TGTGCCAGCAGTGGGACAGGGAGCGGCTACACCTTC,CASSGTGSGYTF
13,NA,TRBJ1-4,TRBV5-4,TGTGCCAGCAGCAGGGGAACTAATGAAAAACTGTTTTTT,CASSRGTNEKLFF
13,NA,TRBJ2-1,TRBV7-2,TGTGCCAGCAGCTCCGGGCTCTACAATGAGCAGTTCTTC,CASSSGLYNEQFF
16,TRBD1,TRBJ2-3,TRBV7-3,TGTGCCAGCAGCTTAACTGGGGACAGGGCCGGGTATACGCAGTATTTT,CASSLTGDRAGYTQYF
13,NA,TRBJ1-5,TRBV7-2,TGTGCCAGCAGAAGACACGCCAATCAGCCCCAGCATTTT,CASRRHANQPQHF
15,TRBD2,TRBJ2-3,TRBV11-3,TGTGCCAGCAGCCGAAACGGGGGGGTGGCAGATACGCAGTATTTT,CASSRNGGVADTQYF
11,NA,TRBJ2-7,TRBV7-8,TGTGCCAGCAGCCCAGACTACGAGCAGTACTTC,CASSPDYEQYF
15,TRBD2,TRBJ2-5,TRBV9,TGTGCCAGCAGCGGAAGCGGGAGGGCCGGAGAGACCCAGTACTTC,CASSGSGRAGETQYF
15,NA,TRBJ2-2,TRBV7-8,TGTGCCAGCAGACTTAGCCGTGTGAACACCGGGGAGCTGTTTTTT,CASRLSRVNTGELFF
16,TRBD1,TRBJ2-1,TRBV11-3,TGTGCCAGCAGCCCAGGGGACAGGGCCGGCTACAATGAGCAGTTCTTC,CASSPGDRAGYNEQFF
11,NA,TRBJ2-7,TRBV27,TGTGCCAGCGAGGGGCAAGGCGAGCAGTACTTC,CASEGQGEQYF
17,NA,TRBJ2-1,TRBV7-2,TGTGCCAGCAGCCCCTCGGGCGGGGCCCCTCCCTACAATGAGCAGTTCTTC,CASSPSGGAPPYNEQFF
15,TRBD1,TRBJ1-6,TRBV4-1,TGCGCCAGCAGCCCGGGACAGGGAGATAATTCACCCCTCCACTTT,CASSPGQGDNSPLHF
17,TRBD1,TRBJ2-3,TRBV18,TGTGCCAGCTCACCGGATTCACAGGGGGCCAACACAGATACGCAGTATTTT,CASSPDSQGANTDTQYF
14,NA,TRBJ2-1,TRBV13,TGTGCCAGCAGCCCCTTTCACAGTGCGGGGGAGCAGTTCTTC,CASSPFHSAGEQFF
15,NA,TRBJ2-7,TRBV6-5,TGTGCCAGCAGTTATTCACAGGGCGTGAAGGACGAGCAGTACTTC,CASSYSQGVKDEQYF
12,NA,TRBJ1-2,TRBV5-8,TGTGCCAGCAGCTCTTTGGGTTATGGCTACACCTTC,CASSSLGYGYTF
16,NA,TRBJ2-7,TRBV25-1,TGTGCCAGCAGTGAATCTTTCGGGGGCGTCTCCTACGAGCAGTACTTC,CASSESFGGVSYEQYF
16,NA,TRBJ1-6,TRBV2,TGTGCCAGCAGTGATCAAGGGACCGAGAATAATTCACCCCTCCACTTT,CASSDQGTENNSPLHF